A selection of T cell receptor beta chains follows, all from one sample in a study of PD-L1 blockade in urothelial cancer. Repertoires were generated with immunoSEQ multiplex PCR, while TCRdb's copy carries only in-frame clones and drops some. The sample has some 65,000 clones; 81% are singletons. Sample: PBMCs, taken around atezolizumab (anti-PD-L1) treatment. These receptors came from a man between 65 and 80 years old with urothelial cancer. The conserved cysteine and the conserved F or W are not part of the CDR3 here.

cdr3_aa j_call v_call
ASTSLSGRSYNEQF TRBJ2-1 TRBV6-6
AWSVRYGKLF TRBJ1-4 TRBV30
ASSISRQGGSYEQY TRBJ2-7 TRBV11-2
ASSPVAGLTDTQY TRBJ2-3 TRBV5-1
ASSLELAGGYNEQF TRBJ2-1 TRBV5-1
ASSRAHSGANVLT TRBJ2-6 TRBV14
ASRTGHLANTGELF TRBJ2-2 TRBV5-1
ASSPGTGIYEQY TRBJ2-7 TRBV27
ASSQQGGIEKLF TRBJ1-4 TRBV5-1
ASNGAGTGELF TRBJ2-2 TRBV10-2
ASSLILAGGPDNEQF TRBJ2-1 TRBV7-6
AISERQGMGSGNTIY TRBJ1-3 TRBV10-3
ASSPVYNEQF TRBJ2-1 TRBV7-8
ASSLSSGNSGNTIY TRBJ1-3 TRBV5-4
ASSLMAGDYEQY TRBJ2-7 TRBV7-2
ASSTGSGNQPQH TRBJ1-5 TRBV19
ASSSTQGSTEAF TRBJ1-1 TRBV5-1
ASSLGGTSGTDTQY TRBJ2-3 TRBV7-6
ASSSRTETYNEQF TRBJ2-1 TRBV11-2
ASISWAKNTEAF TRBJ1-1 TRBV6-1
SVGGRPNTGELF TRBJ2-2 TRBV29-1
ASSPGGGARNTIY TRBJ1-3 TRBV5-1
ASRDTVDQPQH TRBJ1-5 TRBV19
ASSPPVPESSGYT TRBJ1-2 TRBV18
ASSPGGLSTDTQY TRBJ2-3 TRBV5-1
AWIAGQGYEQY TRBJ2-7 TRBV30
ASSLGANTGELF TRBJ2-2 TRBV5-1
ASSLGPDIQAGYT TRBJ1-2 TRBV5-1
ASSPQGGVNQPQH TRBJ1-5 TRBV18
ASTPSGRQNGETQY TRBJ2-5 TRBV6-6
AYRKGTGYSYEQY TRBJ2-7 TRBV30
ASSPRTGRGETQY TRBJ2-5 TRBV5-1
ATSRGWREKAF TRBJ1-1 TRBV15
ASSLASGTTDTQY TRBJ2-3 TRBV5-1
ASSLVGQRPWEQY TRBJ2-7 TRBV5-4
ASSWTSGRVGQF TRBJ2-1 TRBV19
ASRKLQDVTEAF TRBJ1-1 TRBV2
ASSLEGGAGGREQY TRBJ2-7 TRBV7-9
ASSLQGDNQPQH TRBJ1-5 TRBV2
ASTRGRDNEKLF TRBJ1-4 TRBV2
ASSTGQLNTEAF TRBJ1-1 TRBV19
ASNWGDQPQH TRBJ1-5 TRBV28
ASSPQRTVDYGYT TRBJ1-2 TRBV27
ASSLAVGDTQY TRBJ2-3 TRBV5-4
SVEGQGNNYGYT TRBJ1-2 TRBV29-1
ASSFPRGAGELF TRBJ2-2 TRBV7-8
ASSLGTSSYEQY TRBJ2-7 TRBV5-4
ASTRGHNFPYEQY TRBJ2-7 TRBV28
ATSGQGGDTQY TRBJ2-3 TRBV15
ASNPSGRLWGETQY TRBJ2-5 TRBV19
ASSRTSGYEQY TRBJ2-7 TRBV6-1
ASSLTDTDTQY TRBJ2-3 TRBV11-2
ASASGGTTNQPQH TRBJ1-5 TRBV23-1
ASSLTGMGSYEQY TRBJ2-7 TRBV5-4